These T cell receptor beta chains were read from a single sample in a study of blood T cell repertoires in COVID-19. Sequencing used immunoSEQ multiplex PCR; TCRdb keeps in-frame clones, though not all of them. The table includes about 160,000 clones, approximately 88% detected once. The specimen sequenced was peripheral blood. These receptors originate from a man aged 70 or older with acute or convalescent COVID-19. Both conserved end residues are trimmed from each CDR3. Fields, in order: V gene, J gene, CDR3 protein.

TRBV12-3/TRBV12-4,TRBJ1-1,ASSYRTGIEAF
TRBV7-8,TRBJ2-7,ASGRGTGSYEQY
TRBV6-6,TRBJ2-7,ASSYSEGQY
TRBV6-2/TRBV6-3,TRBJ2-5,ASSYDTGGATQY
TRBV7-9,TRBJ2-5,ASSSLRSEVGRTQY
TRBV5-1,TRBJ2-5,ASSLAGQAPFQETQY
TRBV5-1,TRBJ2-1,ASSLGSSSYNEQF
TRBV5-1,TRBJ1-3,ASSGHRDRGRSGNTIY
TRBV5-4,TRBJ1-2,ASSLQRDYGYT
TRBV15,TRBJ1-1,ATSRGGQLNTEAF
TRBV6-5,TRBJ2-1,ASSPTPSSYNEQF
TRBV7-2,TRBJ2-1,ASSPAFGGARNEQF
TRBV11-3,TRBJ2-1,ASSLDSAYNEQF
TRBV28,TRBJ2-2,ASLGEELSGELF
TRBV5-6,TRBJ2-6,ASSLALRGSGANVLT
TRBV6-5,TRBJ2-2,ASRLQGDTGELF
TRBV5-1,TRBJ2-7,ASSLAPGAISYEQY
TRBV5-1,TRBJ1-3,ASSLTADLGNTIY
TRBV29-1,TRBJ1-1,SVTLQGWTEAF
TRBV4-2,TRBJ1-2,ASSQDLGSDSTYYGYT
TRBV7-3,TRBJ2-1,ASSFRPNYNEQF
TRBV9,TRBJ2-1,ASSGSGGSSYNEQF
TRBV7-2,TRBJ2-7,ASSLFGLASGEQY
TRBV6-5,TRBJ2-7,ASSYSSLAGPYEQY
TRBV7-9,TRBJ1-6,ASSLEGSGAPLH
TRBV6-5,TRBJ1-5,ASIRQSSNQPQH
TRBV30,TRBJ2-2,ASPGLASGELF
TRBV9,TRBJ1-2,ASSVGSGQGALEYGYT
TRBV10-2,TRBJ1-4,ASRRTLSPNEKLF
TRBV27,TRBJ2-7,ASSLTSGPYEQY
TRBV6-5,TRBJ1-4,ASSQRHATNEKLF
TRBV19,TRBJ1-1,ASSTMGGTEAF
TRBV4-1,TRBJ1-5,ASSQLLTGEYQPQH
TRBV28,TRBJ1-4,ASSPPVEKLF
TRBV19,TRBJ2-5,ASSIRAGVGVTQY
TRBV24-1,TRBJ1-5,ATSDLQGQPQH
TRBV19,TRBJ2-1,ASREQGNYGVGI
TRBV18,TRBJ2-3,ASRRAGTTDTQY
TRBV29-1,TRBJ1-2,SAATGGQFYGYT
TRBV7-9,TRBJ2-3,ASSFSGSTDTQY
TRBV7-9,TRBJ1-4,ASSRGGTGAPANEKLF
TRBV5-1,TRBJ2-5,ASSLVGGTGQETQY
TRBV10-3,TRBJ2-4,ATGTGTTLAKNIQY
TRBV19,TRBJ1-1,ASSIASTGRNTEAF